Below, one T cell receptor beta chain is given with its context. This clone is described as medium-sized (0.01 to 0.1%). The target of this receptor is not known. Per-base quality was not reported, and no clone a single base away is much larger than it. The CDR3 regions of human TCRbeta chains were analyzed by immunosequencing. The authors' pipeline ran thus. Repertoire TCRs were checked for matches against a reference library of SARS-CoV-2-specific TCRs that had been generated using the MIRA antigen-specificity platform. Breadth was defined as the fraction of unique TCRs that were SARS-CoV-2-associated. Depth was defined as the fraction of total T cells that were SARS-CoV-2-associated. Using the MIRA data, each spike-specific TCR was assigned both to the spike region to which the TCR was reactive and to a CD4 or CD8 class. Log10-transformed breadth and depth values were compared by one-way ANOVA with Sidak's multiple comparisons tests. TCRdb retrieved this table from immuneACCESS and kept in-frame rearrangements only. Not all clones are present; in checked studies, unresolved V genes account for under half, and no reason is known for the remainder. The DNA gave D and trimming, while V, J and clone size come from that table. The sample profile shows about 150,000 clones; around 90% of them were found once. The ten largest clones add up to 1.2% to 1.5% of the sample.

The CDR3 starts with the cysteine, ends with the phenylalanine, and has 14 residues. Just CDR3 DNA is preserved here, 42 bases in frame from base 1. Trimming accounts for 4 bases at V and 6 bases at J, while the number of junction bases matched to no gene is 0. The germline V gene provides CDR1 MRHNA and CDR2 SNTAGT. This entry comes from a study of T cell responses to AZD1222 COVID-19 vaccine (dated by TCRdb to the early 2020s). Background on the whole study: AZD1222 recipients with second doses at about 4 weeks or about 12 weeks were pooled, because spike-specific TCR depth and breadth did not differ between schedules. TCR sequencing covered roughly 230 trial participants: 207 given two doses of AZD1222 and some 25 given two doses of MenACWY control vaccine. Trial participants were enrolled into age subgroups of 18-55, 56-69 and 70-plus years, which contained around 150, 29 and 61 TCR-sequenced participants, respectively.

Findings and caveats that apply to the study as a whole: Because no day 14 peak-response samples were available, the repertoires could be characterized only after the peak T cell response. Spike-specific TCR breadth and depth rose significantly after two AZD1222 doses compared with day 0 and with MenACWY recipients. Participants were mostly white British, with more females than males. The authors suggested clonal diversity may have been underestimated. Reportedly, almost half of the unique spike-specific TCRs recognized epitopes lying outside the regions that are mutated in the B.1.351 and B.1.1.7 variants. CD4 TCRs associated with the vaccine covered the entire spike protein, and the dominant responses were in regions 160-218 and 743-854. In the small 56-69-year group, the increase in depth fell short of significance, most likely because of low power. Only 5 to 7 AZD1222 recipients were SARS-CoV-2 seropositive at baseline, limiting conclusions about previously exposed vaccinees.

The time point label here, explained by the study, means: baseline before first vaccination. Vaccinee samples came from UK trials COV001 and COV002, including a single-blind randomized controlled phase 2/3 trial of AZD1222 (ChAdOx1 nCoV-19) in healthy adults. Trial participant PBMC samples were collected at day 0 and day 28 after the second dose for TCRbeta chain sequencing. The sequence was obtained from an adult in good health. This sequence uses TRBV6-4 and TRBJ2-1, with TRBD2 matching 13 junction bases. This specimen was peripheral blood, taken on day 0 of AZD1222 vaccination. CDR3 sequence: CASSGTSGSNEQFF. At the DNA level, the sequence is TGTGCCAGCAGTGGGACTAGCGGGAGCAATGAGCAGTTCTTC.